This T cell receptor (beta chain) emerged from a study of cytomegalovirus exposure and HLA in healthy donors. In the PCR, 60 Vbeta and 13 Jbeta primers were used. The method was immunoSEQ multiplex PCR; TCRdb's version includes in-frame clones alone and lacks a portion of them. The profile covers roughly 100,000 clones, with about 69% appearing a single time and around 1.3% taken by the ten largest. The junction had 13 bases not matched to a gene; V was cut back by 6 bases and J by 2 bases. The CDR3 sequence is 16 residues long. Germline loops: CDR1 LNHDA, CDR2 SQIVND (reference sequence). Those who donated were healthy bone marrow donors. Study-wide results and limits: Follow-up analysis later connected one missense variant in DCLRE1C with trimming of TCR beta V- and J-genes. When the data were analyzed later, several of the most significant clusters appeared to be linked to common viral pathogens. With further analysis later on, most CMV-associated TCR beta chains appeared HLA-restricted.

In its sample, this clone was seen a few times. The antigen is undetermined. V usage is TRBV19 and J usage is TRBJ2-7, with 7 positions matching TRBD1. This sequence was found in a man aged 35 to 55 in good health and CMV-seronegative. Sequences were obtained from PBMCs. The CDR3 nucleotides read TGTGCCAGTAGACAATCTGGACAGGCTAGAGCCTACGAGCAGTACTTC. Amino acids: CASRQSGQARAYEQYF.